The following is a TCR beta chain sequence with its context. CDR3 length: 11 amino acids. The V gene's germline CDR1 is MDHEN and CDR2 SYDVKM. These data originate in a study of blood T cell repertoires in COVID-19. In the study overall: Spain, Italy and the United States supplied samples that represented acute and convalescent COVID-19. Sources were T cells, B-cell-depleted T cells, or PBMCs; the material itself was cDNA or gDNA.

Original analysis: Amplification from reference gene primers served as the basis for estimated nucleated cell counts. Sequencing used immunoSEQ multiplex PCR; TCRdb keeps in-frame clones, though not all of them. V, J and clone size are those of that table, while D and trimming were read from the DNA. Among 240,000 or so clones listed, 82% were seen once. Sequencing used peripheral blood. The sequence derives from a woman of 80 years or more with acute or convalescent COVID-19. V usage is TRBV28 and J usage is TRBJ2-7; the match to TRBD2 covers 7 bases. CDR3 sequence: CVVRGDFEQYF. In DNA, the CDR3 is TGTGTAGTACGGGGGGATTTCGAGCAGTACTTC.